The rows below give T cell receptor beta chains drawn from one sample of a study of vaccination and CD4 T cells after COVID-19. These receptors' targets are unknown. MiXCR, applied by TCRdb to the PCR reads, yields one record per CDR3 protein. The table lists about 6,100 distinct CDR3 sequences, 40% to 55% of them singletons, with 35% to 45% in the top ten. The sequencing sample was made of CD4+ T cells from blood, cultured in vitro. The receptors shown here come from a human donor in good health. Each CDR3 is given with its conserved first and last residue. Fields, in order: D gene, V gene, J gene, clone size, CDR3 protein, CDR3 DNA. D genes are given only for firm matches. Size tells how often a clone was seen (once, few, many) or the class of an expanded clone, and some rows leave it out.

>.|TRBV29-1|TRBJ1-1|few
CSGGRPANTEAFF
TGCAGCGGCGGACGGCCCGCGAACACTGAAGCTTTCTTT
>.|TRBV24-1|TRBJ2-2|.
CATSDLADTGELFF
TGTGCCACCAGTGATTTAGCGGATACCGGGGAGCTGTTTTTT
>.|TRBV27|TRBJ2-5|few
CASSPSRKETQYF
TGTGCCAGCAGTCCCTCACGAAAAGAGACCCAGTACTTC
>TRBD1|TRBV10-2|TRBJ2-2|.
CASRQGMAGELFF
TGCGCCAGCAGACAGGGGATGGCCGGGGAGCTGTTTTTT
>TRBD2|TRBV6-1|TRBJ2-5|.
CASSETSGGAETQYF
TGTGCCAGCAGTGAAACTAGCGGGGGGGCGGAGACCCAGTACTTC
>TRBD2|TRBV12-3/TRBV12-4|TRBJ2-6|.
CASSQGLAGGFSGANVLTF
TGTGCCAGCAGTCAGGGACTAGCGGGGGGATTCTCTGGGGCCAACGTCCTGACTTTC
>TRBD1|TRBV12-3/TRBV12-4|TRBJ2-7|.
CASSSYLGQVTYEQYF
TGTGCCAGCAGTTCTTACTTGGGACAGGTAACCTACGAGCAGTACTTC
>TRBD1|TRBV6-1|TRBJ2-7|few
CASSQKTGGLEQYF
TGTGCCAGCAGTCAGAAGACAGGGGGCTTGGAGCAGTACTTC
>TRBD1|TRBV12-5|TRBJ1-2|.
CASGQGAGGYTF
TGTGCTAGTGGTCAGGGGGCAGGTGGCTACACCTTC
>.|TRBV12-3/TRBV12-4|TRBJ1-6|.
CASSSPRGINSPLHF
TGTGCCAGCAGCTCTCCTCGGGGTATTAATTCACCCCTCCACTTT
>TRBD1|TRBV11-2|TRBJ1-1|few
CASSRDRGAEAFF
TGTGCCAGCAGTCGGGACAGGGGGGCTGAAGCTTTCTTT
>TRBD2|TRBV6-4|TRBJ2-3|.
CASSDTAGGPYTQYF
TGTGCCAGCAGTGATACAGCGGGGGGGCCATATACGCAGTATTTT
>.|TRBV29-1|TRBJ1-3|few
CSVAIAGNTIYF
TGCAGCGTTGCTATCGCTGGAAACACCATATATTTT
>.|TRBV7-2|TRBJ2-1|.
CASTLDRNYNEQFF
TGTGCCAGCACCCTCGACAGGAACTACAATGAGCAGTTCTTC
>.|TRBV6-1|TRBJ1-6|.
CASQRQNNSPLHF
TGTGCCAGCCAAAGACAGAATAATTCACCCCTCCACTTT
>.|TRBV2|TRBJ1-2|.
CASILIQGYYGYTF
TGTGCCAGCATCCTTATACAGGGCTACTATGGCTACACCTTC
>TRBD1|TRBV19|TRBJ2-1|.
CASRTLDRGHEQFF
TGTGCCAGTAGAACTTTGGACAGGGGTCATGAGCAGTTCTTC
>.|TRBV6-1|TRBJ2-5|few
CASSVGETQYF
TGTGCCAGCAGTGTTGGAGAGACCCAGTACTTC
>.|TRBV7-8|TRBJ1-1|.
CASSPPPGGVNTEAFF
TGTGCCAGCAGCCCCCCCCCGGGCGGAGTGAACACTGAAGCTTTCTTT
>TRBD1|TRBV27|TRBJ2-7|few
CASSRSLGQADLYEQYF
TGTGCCAGCAGTCGATCCCTAGGACAGGCGGACCTCTACGAGCAGTACTTC
>.|TRBV28|TRBJ1-3|few
CASNGGEDTIYF
TGTGCCAGCAATGGGGGTGAGGACACCATATATTTT
>.|TRBV19|TRBJ1-2|.
CASLGGGPVRDYGYTF
TGTGCCAGTCTTGGTGGAGGGCCAGTTCGGGACTATGGCTACACCTTC
>.|TRBV6-4|TRBJ2-2|.
CASSAGQADTGELFF
TGTGCCAGCAGTGCCGGGCAGGCAGACACCGGGGAGCTGTTTTTT
>TRBD1|TRBV7-9|TRBJ1-4|.
CASSSLTGVREKLFF
TGTGCCAGCAGCTCCCTGACAGGGGTACGGGAAAAACTGTTTTTT
>TRBD2|TRBV9|TRBJ2-7|medium-sized
CASSVGLAGGSYEQYF
TGTGCCAGCAGCGTCGGACTAGCGGGGGGCTCCTACGAGCAGTACTTC
>.|TRBV7-8|TRBJ2-7|.
CASSSYRDITYEQYF
TGTGCCAGCAGCTCGTACCGGGATATAACCTACGAGCAGTACTTC
>.|TRBV5-6|TRBJ1-2|.
CASSLGQDYGYTF
TGTGCCAGCAGCTTAGGGCAGGACTATGGCTACACCTTC
>.|TRBV6-1|TRBJ1-2|.
CASRPSTLIGSRANYGYTF
TGTGCCAGCAGACCGTCCACCTTGATCGGGAGTCGAGCTAACTATGGCTACACCTTC
>.|TRBV7-9|TRBJ1-5|few
CASSRVEGNQPQHF
TGTGCCAGCAGCCGGGTGGAGGGCAATCAGCCCCAGCATTTT
>.|TRBV5-1|TRBJ1-1|.
CASRRDHEEAFF
TGCGCCAGCAGGCGGGACCACGAGGAAGCTTTCTTT
>.|TRBV20-1|TRBJ1-5|.
CSASRDISNQPQHF
TGCAGTGCTAGCAGGGATATTAGCAATCAGCCCCAGCATTTT
>TRBD2|TRBV11-2|TRBJ2-2|.
CASSLSGGTGELFF
TGTGCCAGCAGCTTATCGGGGGGCACCGGGGAGCTGTTTTTT
>.|TRBV10-1|TRBJ1-1|few
CASSRRGDTEAFF
TGCGCCAGCAGCAGGAGGGGTGACACTGAAGCTTTCTTT
>.|TRBV7-9|TRBJ1-2|.
CASSLEQVYGYTF
TGTGCCAGCAGCTTAGAGCAGGTCTATGGCTACACCTTC
>.|TRBV6-5|TRBJ1-1|few
CASSYPRDSAFF
TGTGCCAGCAGTTACCCTAGGGACTCGGCTTTCTTT
>.|TRBV21-1|TRBJ1-6|few
CASSGGVEVSPLHF
TGTGCCAGCTCGGGGGGGGTGGAAGTTTCACCCCTCCACTTT
>.|TRBV10-3|TRBJ1-5|.
CAISEDTVGNQPQHF
TGTGCCATCAGTGAAGACACAGTCGGCAATCAGCCCCAGCATTTT
>.|TRBV20-1|TRBJ1-2|few
CSASLANYGYTF
TGCAGTGCTAGTTTGGCTAACTATGGCTACACCTTC
>.|TRBV7-8|TRBJ1-4|.
CASSSFLGTNEKLFF
TGTGCCAGCAGCTCCTTTTTGGGGACTAATGAAAAACTGTTTTTT
>TRBD1|TRBV6-1|TRBJ1-6|.
CASREDRNSISPLHF
TGTGCCAGCAGAGAGGACAGGAATAGTATTTCACCCCTCCACTTT
>.|TRBV7-2|TRBJ2-3|.
CASSQSTDTQYF
TGTGCCAGCAGCCAGAGCACAGATACGCAGTATTTT
>.|TRBV6-1|TRBJ1-2|.
CASSENTGNGYTF
TGTGCCAGCAGTGAAAACACAGGGAACGGCTACACCTTC
>TRBD1|TRBV12-3/TRBV12-4|TRBJ1-2|.
CASSKGQRGYTF
TGTGCCAGCAGTAAGGGACAGCGAGGCTACACCTTC
>.|TRBV19|TRBJ1-2|.
CASNRDGADYYGYTF
TGTGCCAGTAACAGGGACGGAGCTGACTATTATGGCTACACCTTC
>.|TRBV24-1|TRBJ1-6|few
CATSGGEGSPLHF
TGTGCCACCAGCGGGGGAGAGGGCTCACCCCTCCACTTT
>.|TRBV7-3|TRBJ2-1|.
CASSLSLGEQFF
TGTGCCAGCAGCTTAAGCCTCGGGGAGCAGTTCTTC
>.|TRBV2|TRBJ1-1|.
CASKENTEAFF
TGTGCCAGCAAAGAGAACACTGAAGCTTTCTTT
>TRBD1|TRBV19|TRBJ1-6|few
CASSPGQVHSPLHF
TGTGCCAGTTCCCCGGGACAGGTTCATTCACCCCTCCACTTT
>.|TRBV18|TRBJ1-6|.
CASSGGQLNSPLHF
TGTGCCAGCTCTGGTGGACAGTTGAATTCACCCCTCCACTTT
>TRBD1|TRBV6-5|TRBJ1-2|few
CASSYLGTGVGYTF
TGTGCCAGCAGTTACCTCGGGACAGGGGTTGGCTACACCTTC
>.|TRBV15|TRBJ2-1|.
CATSNRDGGEQFF
TGTGCCACCAGCAACAGAGATGGGGGGGAGCAGTTCTTC
>.|TRBV6-5|TRBJ1-2|.
CASSYRQGSLGYTF
TGTGCCAGCAGTTATAGGCAGGGGAGTCTGGGCTACACCTTC
>.|TRBV12-3/TRBV12-4|TRBJ1-5|few
CASSLSSNQPQHF
TGTGCCAGCAGTTTGAGTAGCAATCAGCCCCAGCATTTT
>TRBD2|TRBV5-1|TRBJ2-5|.
CASSTQRGGRETQYF
TGCGCCAGCAGCACCCAGCGGGGGGGCCGCGAGACCCAGTACTTC
>.|TRBV24-1|TRBJ2-2|.
CATSDPVGGTGELFF
TGTGCCACCAGTGACCCGGTGGGTGGGACCGGGGAGCTGTTTTTT
>.|TRBV27|TRBJ1-2|.
CASSLQGSYGYTF
TGTGCCAGCAGTTTACAGGGTAGCTATGGCTACACCTTC
>TRBD2|TRBV19|TRBJ2-3|.
CASSILAGGQDTQYF
TGTGCCAGTAGTATACTAGCGGGGGGCCAAGATACGCAGTATTTT
>TRBD2|TRBV4-2|TRBJ2-5|.
CASSQGEVRGGRQTQYF
TGTGCCAGCAGCCAAGGGGAGGTGCGGGGGGGCCGACAGACCCAGTACTTC
>.|TRBV28|TRBJ1-1|.
CASSRGRRPEAFF
TGTGCCAGCAGCCGCGGTCGGAGGCCTGAAGCTTTCTTT
>.|TRBV12-3/TRBV12-4|TRBJ1-6|.
CASSLNGPYNSPLHF
TGTGCCAGCAGTCTCAACGGGCCCTATAATTCACCCCTCCACTTT